This is a list of T cell receptor beta chains from one sample in a study of blood T cell repertoires in COVID-19. The assay was immunoSEQ multiplex PCR, and TCRdb's table has in-frame clones only and misses some. The sample lists 73,000 or so clones, 80% to 90% occurring once. The specimen sequenced was peripheral blood. The source is a man in his fifties or sixties with active COVID-19. The CDR3 runs from the conserved cysteine through the conserved F or W. D genes are given only for firm matches. Clone size, where shown, is once, few, many, or a class for clones that have expanded.

v_gene: TRBV7-9
d_gene: NA
j_gene: TRBJ2-7
abundance: once
CDR3nt: TGTGCCAGCGTGGGGGGACGCGGGGACGAGCAGTACTTC
CDR3aa: CASVGGRGDEQYF

v_gene: TRBV5-8
d_gene: NA
j_gene: TRBJ2-4
abundance: NA
CDR3nt: TGTGCCAGCAGCTTGGAAGACACCTCGATCCGGAACATTCAGTACTTC
CDR3aa: CASSLEDTSIRNIQYF

v_gene: TRBV7-9
d_gene: TRBD2
j_gene: TRBJ2-7
abundance: once
CDR3nt: TGTGCCAGCAGCCCGCACCCCACTAGCGGGAGAGCTTCCTACGAGCAGTACTTC
CDR3aa: CASSPHPTSGRASYEQYF

v_gene: TRBV12-3/TRBV12-4
d_gene: NA
j_gene: TRBJ1-4
abundance: NA
CDR3nt: TGTGCCAGCAGTTTGGTGAGGGAAAAACTGTTTTTT
CDR3aa: CASSLVREKLFF

v_gene: TRBV12-5
d_gene: NA
j_gene: TRBJ1-6
abundance: NA
CDR3nt: TGTGCTAGTGGTTTGGATTCCAACAGGGTGAATAATTCACCCCTCCACTTT
CDR3aa: CASGLDSNRVNNSPLHF

v_gene: TRBV12-3/TRBV12-4
d_gene: NA
j_gene: TRBJ1-5
abundance: NA
CDR3nt: TGTGCCAGCAGACGCGCCCAGGGTTCGCCCCAGCATTTT
CDR3aa: CASRRAQGSPQHF

v_gene: TRBV6-5
d_gene: TRBD1
j_gene: TRBJ1-1
abundance: NA
CDR3nt: TGTGCCAGCAAACGACAGGGAATGAACACTGAAGCTTTCTTT
CDR3aa: CASKRQGMNTEAFF

v_gene: TRBV21-1
d_gene: NA
j_gene: TRBJ2-3
abundance: once
CDR3nt: TGTGCCAGCAGCATTGCGGGGAATAGCACAGATACGCAGTATTTT
CDR3aa: CASSIAGNSTDTQYF

v_gene: TRBV12-2
d_gene: NA
j_gene: TRBJ2-5
abundance: once
CDR3nt: TGTGCAAGTCGCTTAGCAGGGGAAGAGACCCAGTACTTC
CDR3aa: CASRLAGEETQYF

v_gene: TRBV9
d_gene: NA
j_gene: TRBJ1-6
abundance: once
CDR3nt: TGTGCCAGCAGCGTAGATCTACAGGGAAGTTCACCCCTCCACTTT
CDR3aa: CASSVDLQGSSPLHF

v_gene: TRBV19
d_gene: TRBD1
j_gene: TRBJ1-1
abundance: NA
CDR3nt: TGTGCCAGTAGTATAGTCCAGGGGGCCACTGAAGCTTTCTTT
CDR3aa: CASSIVQGATEAFF

v_gene: TRBV6-5
d_gene: NA
j_gene: TRBJ2-4
abundance: NA
CDR3nt: TGTGCCAGCAGTTACTCGTTCTTAGCCAAAAACATTCAGTACTTC
CDR3aa: CASSYSFLAKNIQYF

v_gene: TRBV6-5
d_gene: NA
j_gene: TRBJ2-5
abundance: NA
CDR3nt: TGTGCCAGCAGACAGGACAGTATGAAAGAGACCCAGTACTTC
CDR3aa: CASRQDSMKETQYF

v_gene: TRBV29-1
d_gene: NA
j_gene: TRBJ2-5
abundance: NA
CDR3nt: TGCAGCGCCACCCCGGGGGTAGAGACCCAGTACTTC
CDR3aa: CSATPGVETQYF

v_gene: TRBV19
d_gene: NA
j_gene: TRBJ2-7
abundance: NA
CDR3nt: TGTGCCAGTAGTATAAAACTGACAGACACCTACGAGCAGTACTTC
CDR3aa: CASSIKLTDTYEQYF

v_gene: TRBV5-6
d_gene: NA
j_gene: TRBJ2-6
abundance: NA
CDR3nt: TGTGCCAGCAGTCCAACAGGAGACTCTGGGGCCAACGTCCTGACTTTC
CDR3aa: CASSPTGDSGANVLTF

v_gene: TRBV2
d_gene: NA
j_gene: TRBJ2-3
abundance: NA
CDR3nt: TGTGCCAGCAGGGAGGGGACTGGGTATAGCACAGATACGCAGTATTTT
CDR3aa: CASREGTGYSTDTQYF

v_gene: TRBV6-2/TRBV6-3
d_gene: TRBD1
j_gene: TRBJ1-2
abundance: NA
CDR3nt: TGTGCCAGCAGTTACCCCGGGACAGGGGGAGAGGGCACCTTC
CDR3aa: CASSYPGTGGEGTF

v_gene: TRBV6-1
d_gene: TRBD1
j_gene: TRBJ1-2
abundance: NA
CDR3nt: TGTGCCAGCAGTGAAGCGCCAGGGGGCCACTATGGCTACACCTTC
CDR3aa: CASSEAPGGHYGYTF

v_gene: TRBV2
d_gene: TRBD1
j_gene: TRBJ2-5
abundance: once
CDR3nt: TGTGCCAGCAGTACTAACCGGGACAGGGTCTTACGTCAAGAGACCCAGTACTTC
CDR3aa: CASSTNRDRVLRQETQYF

v_gene: TRBV2
d_gene: NA
j_gene: TRBJ2-7
abundance: many
CDR3nt: TGTGCCAGCACCGCAGACAGCCCTTCCTACGAGCAGTACTTC
CDR3aa: CASTADSPSYEQYF

v_gene: TRBV4-1
d_gene: TRBD2
j_gene: TRBJ2-7
abundance: NA
CDR3nt: TGCGCCAGCAGCCAAGATTCCGCCTTTCTAGCGGGAGAATCCTACGAGCAGTACTTC
CDR3aa: CASSQDSAFLAGESYEQYF

v_gene: TRBV2
d_gene: TRBD1
j_gene: TRBJ2-7
abundance: NA
CDR3nt: TGTGCCAGCACCAGAGAAGGGACAGGACCCTACGAGCAGTACTTC
CDR3aa: CASTREGTGPYEQYF

v_gene: TRBV10-3
d_gene: TRBD2
j_gene: TRBJ2-7
abundance: few
CDR3nt: TGTGCCACCGGGGGGGGGCATGGCGAGCAGTACTTC
CDR3aa: CATGGGHGEQYF

v_gene: TRBV5-4
d_gene: NA
j_gene: TRBJ1-2
abundance: NA
CDR3nt: TGTGCCAGCAGCTTGGCACAGGCATCCAACTATGGCTACACCTTC
CDR3aa: CASSLAQASNYGYTF

v_gene: TRBV16
d_gene: NA
j_gene: TRBJ2-5
abundance: NA
CDR3nt: TGTGCCAGCAGCCAATCCTTCTTAGTAGAGACCCAGTACTTC
CDR3aa: CASSQSFLVETQYF

v_gene: TRBV27
d_gene: NA
j_gene: TRBJ2-1
abundance: NA
CDR3nt: TGTGCCAGCAGTTTCGGACGGGATCCCGTAAGCTCCTACAATGAGCAGTTCTTC
CDR3aa: CASSFGRDPVSSYNEQFF

v_gene: TRBV18
d_gene: NA
j_gene: TRBJ1-2
abundance: NA
CDR3nt: TGTGCCAGCTCACCCTCCGAGGGGGGGCTCGGTTATGGCTACACCTTC
CDR3aa: CASSPSEGGLGYGYTF

v_gene: TRBV27
d_gene: TRBD1
j_gene: TRBJ1-2
abundance: NA
CDR3nt: TGTGCCAGCAGGATAGGACAGGGGGGGGCCTATGGCTACACCTTC
CDR3aa: CASRIGQGGAYGYTF

v_gene: TRBV10-2
d_gene: NA
j_gene: TRBJ1-3
abundance: NA
CDR3nt: TGCGCCAGCAGTGGCGGAAGCTCTGGAAACACCATATATTTT
CDR3aa: CASSGGSSGNTIYF

v_gene: TRBV6-2/TRBV6-3
d_gene: TRBD1
j_gene: TRBJ1-5
abundance: NA
CDR3nt: TGTGCCAGCAGTTTTCTCACAGGGGGCGGTCAGCCCCAGCATTTT
CDR3aa: CASSFLTGGGQPQHF

v_gene: TRBV7-2
d_gene: NA
j_gene: TRBJ2-1
abundance: NA
CDR3nt: TGTGCCAGCAGCTCTAGTAAGGCGTACAATGAGCAGTTCTTC
CDR3aa: CASSSSKAYNEQFF

v_gene: TRBV5-1
d_gene: NA
j_gene: TRBJ2-3
abundance: NA
CDR3nt: TGCGCCAGCAGCTTGGGGAGTGGGGGCCCCACAGATACGCAGTATTTT
CDR3aa: CASSLGSGGPTDTQYF

v_gene: TRBV9
d_gene: NA
j_gene: TRBJ2-5
abundance: NA
CDR3nt: TGTGCCAGCAGCGTAGACGGGACTGCCGACGAGACCCAGTACTTC
CDR3aa: CASSVDGTADETQYF

v_gene: TRBV7-6
d_gene: TRBD2
j_gene: TRBJ2-1
abundance: once
CDR3nt: TGTGCCAGCACCCCGGGACTAGCCCTTTACAATGAGCAGTTCTTC
CDR3aa: CASTPGLALYNEQFF

v_gene: TRBV7-2
d_gene: TRBD1
j_gene: TRBJ1-3
abundance: NA
CDR3nt: TGTGCCAGCAGTACAGGGGATCGCTCTGGAAACACCATATATTTT
CDR3aa: CASSTGDRSGNTIYF

v_gene: TRBV28
d_gene: TRBD1
j_gene: TRBJ2-3
abundance: NA
CDR3nt: TGTGCCAGCAGTTTTTCGACAGGGGGCACAGATACGCAGTATTTT
CDR3aa: CASSFSTGGTDTQYF

v_gene: TRBV27
d_gene: TRBD2
j_gene: TRBJ2-7
abundance: NA
CDR3nt: TGTGCCGGTCCCGGGACTAGCGAGCGAAATTCCTACGAGCAGTACTTC
CDR3aa: CAGPGTSERNSYEQYF

v_gene: TRBV6-4
d_gene: TRBD1
j_gene: TRBJ1-5
abundance: few
CDR3nt: TGTGCCAGCAGTGTGGTTAGTGGCGGGACAGGGGGTTTATTGCCCCAGCATTTT
CDR3aa: CASSVVSGGTGGLLPQHF

v_gene: TRBV6-6
d_gene: NA
j_gene: TRBJ2-7
abundance: NA
CDR3nt: TGTGCCAGCCAGCCAGGGGTTTCGTCCTACGAGCAGTACTTC
CDR3aa: CASQPGVSSYEQYF

v_gene: TRBV7-9
d_gene: NA
j_gene: TRBJ2-1
abundance: NA
CDR3nt: TGTGCCAGCAGCTTAGCACGGAGAGGGAATGAGCAGTTCTTC
CDR3aa: CASSLARRGNEQFF

v_gene: TRBV6-5
d_gene: NA
j_gene: TRBJ1-5
abundance: NA
CDR3nt: TGTGCCAGCAGAGTACAGGGTGATCAGCCCCAGCATTTT
CDR3aa: CASRVQGDQPQHF

v_gene: TRBV14
d_gene: TRBD2
j_gene: TRBJ2-2
abundance: NA
CDR3nt: TGTGCCAGCAGCGACCGGGACTATCCTTCCGGGGAGCTGTTTTTT
CDR3aa: CASSDRDYPSGELFF

v_gene: TRBV7-3
d_gene: NA
j_gene: TRBJ2-2
abundance: NA
CDR3nt: TGTGCCAGCAGCTTAAACGGGGGGAACACCGGGGAGCTGTTTTTT
CDR3aa: CASSLNGGNTGELFF

v_gene: TRBV24-1
d_gene: NA
j_gene: TRBJ1-1
abundance: NA
CDR3nt: TGTGCCACCAGTGCGGCGGGGAACACTGAAGCTTTCTTT
CDR3aa: CATSAAGNTEAFF

v_gene: TRBV7-9
d_gene: NA
j_gene: TRBJ1-5
abundance: few
CDR3nt: TGTGCCAGCATGAAGGGGGGCAATCAGCCCCAGCATTTT
CDR3aa: CASMKGGNQPQHF

v_gene: TRBV11-1
d_gene: NA
j_gene: TRBJ2-5
abundance: NA
CDR3nt: TGTGCCAGCAGCTTAGATGTGGCTAGCGAGACCCAGTACTTC
CDR3aa: CASSLDVASETQYF

v_gene: TRBV20-1
d_gene: NA
j_gene: TRBJ2-5
abundance: NA
CDR3nt: TGCAGTGCTAGGAATGCGGGAACACAGTACTTC
CDR3aa: CSARNAGTQYF

v_gene: TRBV5-1
d_gene: TRBD1
j_gene: TRBJ2-7
abundance: NA
CDR3nt: TGCGCCAGCAGCTTGGCACCGGGACAGTCCTACGAGCAGTACTTC
CDR3aa: CASSLAPGQSYEQYF

v_gene: TRBV6-5
d_gene: TRBD1
j_gene: TRBJ1-5
abundance: NA
CDR3nt: TGTGCCAGCAGGGCGTGGACAGGTTCCCGCGCCCAGCATTTT
CDR3aa: CASRAWTGSRAQHF

v_gene: TRBV5-4
d_gene: TRBD1
j_gene: TRBJ2-1
abundance: NA
CDR3nt: TGTGCCAGCAGCCTAAGACAGGGAACCTTCGGCTCTACTGTCAATGAGCAGTTCTTC
CDR3aa: CASSLRQGTFGSTVNEQFF

v_gene: TRBV2
d_gene: TRBD1
j_gene: TRBJ2-3
abundance: NA
CDR3nt: TGTGCCAGCAGTGAGCAGGGGGGCACAGATACGCAGTATTTT
CDR3aa: CASSEQGGTDTQYF

v_gene: TRBV19
d_gene: TRBD2
j_gene: TRBJ2-1
abundance: NA
CDR3nt: TGTGCCAGTAGTAGTAGCGGACTAGCGGGAGATGAGCAGTTCTTC
CDR3aa: CASSSSGLAGDEQFF

v_gene: TRBV4-1
d_gene: NA
j_gene: TRBJ1-2
abundance: few
CDR3nt: TGCGCCAGCAGCCAACAGCGTCAAAGTGGGTCGGTCGTAGGGACTGGCGGCTACACCTTC
CDR3aa: CASSQQRQSGSVVGTGGYTF

v_gene: TRBV4-1
d_gene: NA
j_gene: TRBJ2-1
abundance: NA
CDR3nt: TGCGCCAGCAGCCCTGGAGGTGGGGAAATTGACCACAATGAGCAGTTCTTC
CDR3aa: CASSPGGGEIDHNEQFF